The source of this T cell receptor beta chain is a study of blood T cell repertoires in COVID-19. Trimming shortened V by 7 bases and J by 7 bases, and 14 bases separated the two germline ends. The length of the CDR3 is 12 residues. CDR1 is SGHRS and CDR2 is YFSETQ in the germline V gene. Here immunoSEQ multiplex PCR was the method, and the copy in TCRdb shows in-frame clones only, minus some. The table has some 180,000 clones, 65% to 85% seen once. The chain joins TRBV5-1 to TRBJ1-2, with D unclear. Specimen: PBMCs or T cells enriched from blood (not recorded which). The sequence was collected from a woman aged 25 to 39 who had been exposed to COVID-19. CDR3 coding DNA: TGCGCCAGCCGCCCGGAGCCGGGTGGCTACACCTTC. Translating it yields CASRPEPGGYTF.